This T cell receptor (beta chain) was recovered during a study of response to subunit inactivated influenza vaccine. This clonotype was counted between two and nine times. Trimming shortened V by 0 bases and J by 3 bases, and 9 bases separated the two germline ends. Germline loops: CDR1 DFQATT, CDR2 SNEGSKA (reference sequence). The CDR3 is 13 residues long. MiXCR, run by TCRdb on the RT-PCR reads, gives a single entry per CDR3 protein. The data show approximately 530,000 distinct CDR3 sequences, with approximately 7.2% seen just once and about an eighth held by the top ten. The sequence derives from a man aged 50 to 75 who received an inactivated influenza vaccine. This material consisted of PBMCs from blood, taken around 25 months after vaccination. V is TRBV20-1 and J is TRBJ2-7; D gene ambiguous. In DNA form, the CDR3 reads TGCAGTGCTAGAGATGCAGGTTACTACGAGCAGTACTTC. This gives the protein CSARDAGYYEQYF.